The clone carrying this T cell receptor beta chain appeared a single time. Its antigen is undetermined. The sample holds other DNA sequences that translate to the same CDR3. The data were taken from a study of shared clonotypes between healthy human individuals. Points from the study as a whole: Among non-shared clonotypes, generation probabilities were lower than among those shared by all four donors.

The healthy adult donors were HIV-negative and reported no recent acute infections or vaccinations. Into CD45RA+ naive and CD45RA-negative memory subsets, the CD4+ cells were split. Template for every sorted-subset replicate PCR totaled about 200 ng DNA, approximately 30,000 T cell genomes. Some clones are missing from TCRdb's copy, which holds only in-frame ones; the method was immunoSEQ multiplex PCR. Seen here are some 1.4 million clones, 96% observed once, and the top ten hold 1.2%. The receptor was derived from a man aged 30 to 45 in good health. Input material: naive CD4+ T cells sorted from blood. Stated subset: CD45RA+ positively selected.

CDR3 DNA: TGTGCCAGCAGTTCGACAGGGAGCTATGGCTACACCTTC. Translating gives CASSSTGSYGYTF. V is TRBV27 and J is TRBJ1-2; 7 bases align to TRBD1. The CDR3 sequence is 13 residues long. CDR1 MNHEY and CDR2 SMNVEV come from the germline V gene (reference sequence). J gave up 4 bases and V 4 bases, and 3 bases lay outside the gene matches.